In its sample, the clone carrying this T cell receptor beta chain was seen many times. Its target is not known. Attachment of unique molecular identifiers to individual cDNA molecules was performed in the library. TCRdb fed the RACE reads into MiXCR, producing one record per CDR3 protein. In the table there are approximately 71,000 distinct CDR3 sequences, 9.8% of which are singletons. The CDR3 sequence is 17 residues long. Germline trimming cut 6 bases from V and 0 bases from J; bases unmatched to any gene: 10. Germline V gene data show CDR1 as SNHLY and CDR2 as FYNNEI. Time point described: patch test 1, 2 weeks after DPC sensitization. Noted treatment: therapeutic diphenylcyclopropenone sensitization with weekly scalp DPC. These data belong to a study of human T cells and chemical hapten exposure. Turning to the study itself: TCR yields differed between samples (mainly from small differences in pooled library volume).

Whole-study results and caveats: After DPC sensitization, TCRs above 1 in 1000 frequency showed no change.

The chain uses TRBV2 and TRBJ2-5; 10 bases map to TRBD2. This sample comprised whole blood, obtained in connection with sensitization to the hapten diphenylcyclopropenone (DPC). This sequence was found in a woman aged 40 to 50 with alopecia areata. Some clones in this sample may be carry-over from other donors' samples. DNA of the CDR3: TGTGCCAGCAGCCGCCAGCGGGGGGGCCGGTACCAAGAGACCCAGTACTTC. This translates into CASSRQRGGRYQETQYF.